This is a list of T cell receptor beta chains from one sample in a study of cytomegalovirus exposure and HLA in healthy donors. TCRdb's copy holds only in-frame clones and misses some; the assay was immunoSEQ multiplex PCR. The sample includes 130,000 to 150,000 clones, roughly 89% of them seen just once. The sequencing sample was made of PBMCs. The receptors were sampled from a woman younger than 30 in good health and CMV-seropositive. CDR3s include the opening cysteine and the closing phenylalanine or tryptophan. The D gene is left open where the match is weak. Size is stated for part of the rows, as once, few or many counts, or as a class when the clone is expanded.

few | - | TRBJ2-1 | TRBV2 | CASSDLGLSSYNEQFF | TGTGCCAGCAGTGACCTGGGACTGAGCTCCTACAATGAGCAGTTCTTC
- | TRBD2 | TRBJ2-1 | TRBV5-1 | CASSVAGGPNEQFF | TGCGCCAGCAGCGTAGCGGGAGGGCCGAATGAGCAGTTCTTC
- | - | TRBJ2-7 | TRBV7-2 | CASSFTGLRSYEQYF | TGTGCCAGCAGCTTCACGGGACTCCGCTCCTACGAGCAGTACTTC
- | - | TRBJ1-1 | TRBV6-4 | CASSDEENTEAFF | TGTGCCAGCAGTGACGAGGAGAACACTGAAGCTTTCTTT
- | - | TRBJ2-7 | TRBV19 | CASREPGSYEQYF | TGTGCCAGTCGGGAGCCGGGGTCCTACGAGCAGTACTTC
few | - | TRBJ1-1 | TRBV30 | CAWSTGRTEAFF | TGTGCCTGGAGTACAGGGCGGACTGAAGCTTTCTTT
- | TRBD1 | TRBJ2-7 | TRBV19 | CASSRQGITTEQYF | TGTGCCAGTAGTAGACAGGGAATTACAACCGAGCAGTACTTC
- | TRBD2 | TRBJ2-1 | TRBV18 | CASSPPMFGTSGANEQFF | TGTGCCAGCTCACCACCTATGTTCGGGACTAGCGGCGCCAATGAGCAGTTCTTC
- | - | TRBJ2-7 | TRBV23-1 | CASSPRGTYEQYF | TGCGCCAGCAGCCCTAGGGGCACCTACGAGCAGTACTTC
- | TRBD1 | TRBJ2-7 | TRBV18 | CASSFTGTGNSYEQYF | TGTGCCAGCTCATTTACCGGGACAGGGAATTCCTACGAGCAGTACTTC
- | TRBD2 | TRBJ2-7 | TRBV5-1 | CASSLGGSGIMYEQYF | TGCGCCAGCAGCTTGGGCGGGAGCGGGATAATGTACGAGCAGTACTTC
- | - | TRBJ1-2 | TRBV6-5 | CASGLLTRDGYTF | TGTGCCAGCGGCCTATTGACCCGGGATGGCTACACCTTC
once | - | TRBJ1-1 | TRBV5-1 | CASSLARLNTEAFF | TGCGCCAGCAGCTTGGCTAGGTTGAACACTGAAGCTTTCTTT
- | - | TRBJ2-1 | TRBV7-3 | CASSLLPGSYNNEQFF | TGTGCCAGCAGCTTATTGCCGGGTAGTTACAACAATGAGCAGTTCTTC
- | - | TRBJ1-2 | TRBV27 | CASSPIRVMDGYTF | TGTGCCAGCAGTCCCATCAGGGTGATGGATGGCTACACCTTC
- | TRBD2 | TRBJ2-2 | TRBV4-2 | CASSRRFAQRDTGELFF | TGTGCCAGCAGCCGACGTTTCGCCCAGCGGGATACCGGGGAGCTGTTTTTT
- | - | TRBJ1-2 | TRBV2 | CASTDSTYGYTF | TGTGCCAGCACGGACAGCACCTATGGCTACACCTTC
- | TRBD2 | TRBJ2-1 | TRBV28 | CASSESGSREQFF | TGTGCCAGCTCTGAGAGCGGGAGCCGGGAGCAGTTCTTC
few | - | TRBJ2-2 | TRBV19 | CASRAAEQATGELFF | TGTGCCAGTAGGGCAGCGGAGCAAGCCACCGGGGAGCTGTTTTTT
- | TRBD1 | TRBJ1-1 | TRBV7-9 | CASNAGTGFAAFF | TGTGCCAGCAACGCCGGGACAGGGTTCGCAGCTTTCTTT
- | - | TRBJ2-7 | TRBV7-2 | CASSLDPTYEQYF | TGTGCCAGCAGCTTAGACCCTACCTACGAGCAGTACTTC
- | TRBD2 | TRBJ2-1 | TRBV2 | CASSELAGDINEQFF | TGTGCCAGCAGTGAGCTCGCGGGAGATATCAATGAGCAGTTCTTC
- | - | TRBJ1-5 | TRBV13 | CASSLGRGWRGAGNQPQHF | TGTGCCAGCAGCTTAGGCCGGGGGTGGAGGGGCGCGGGCAATCAGCCCCAGCATTTT
few | - | TRBJ2-7 | TRBV10-3 | CAISGGDYEQYF | TGTGCCATCAGCGGAGGGGACTACGAGCAGTACTTC
once | - | TRBJ2-7 | TRBV12-5 | CASGPGPSASYEQYF | TGTGCTAGTGGCCCGGGGCCTAGCGCTTCCTACGAGCAGTACTTC
- | TRBD2 | TRBJ2-5 | TRBV11-2 | CASSLAPFAGGQETQYF | TGTGCCAGCAGCTTAGCCCCGTTTGCGGGAGGACAAGAGACCCAGTACTTC
- | TRBD2 | TRBJ2-7 | TRBV9 | CASSVGSGRAYEQYF | TGTGCCAGCAGCGTGGGGAGCGGGAGGGCCTACGAGCAGTACTTC
- | - | TRBJ2-1 | TRBV6-5 | CASSYSSDEQFF | TGTGCCAGCAGTTACTCTTCGGATGAGCAGTTCTTC
- | TRBD2 | TRBJ2-7 | TRBV14 | CASSLGVAGTYEQYF | TGTGCCAGCAGTCTGGGAGTAGCGGGAACATACGAGCAGTACTTC
few | - | TRBJ1-2 | TRBV10-3 | CAISVKADYGYTF | TGTGCCATCAGTGTAAAGGCGGACTATGGCTACACCTTC
- | - | TRBJ1-4 | TRBV30 | CAWSPKDSNEKLFF | TGTGCCTGGAGTCCGAAGGACTCTAATGAAAAACTGTTTTTT
- | - | TRBJ2-3 | TRBV4-3 | CASSPSKGSTDTQYF | TGCGCCAGCAGCCCGAGTAAGGGGAGCACAGATACGCAGTATTTT
few | - | TRBJ2-2 | TRBV4-1 | CASSPGALADHTGELFF | TGCGCCAGCAGCCCGGGGGCCCTAGCGGACCACACCGGGGAGCTGTTTTTT
- | TRBD1 | TRBJ1-2 | TRBV5-4 | CASSGGTGGRYGYTF | TGTGCCAGCAGCGGCGGGACAGGGGGCCGCTATGGCTACACCTTC
- | - | TRBJ2-7 | TRBV10-3 | CAISDGGSYEQYF | TGTGCCATCAGTGACGGGGGATCCTACGAGCAGTACTTC
once | TRBD1 | TRBJ1-1 | TRBV10-1 | CASSESTGRTEAFF | TGCGCCAGCAGTGAGTCGACAGGGAGAACTGAAGCTTTCTTT
- | - | TRBJ2-1 | TRBV11-2 | CASSPGGLLNEQFF | TGTGCCAGCAGCCCAGGGGGGCTACTCAATGAGCAGTTCTTC